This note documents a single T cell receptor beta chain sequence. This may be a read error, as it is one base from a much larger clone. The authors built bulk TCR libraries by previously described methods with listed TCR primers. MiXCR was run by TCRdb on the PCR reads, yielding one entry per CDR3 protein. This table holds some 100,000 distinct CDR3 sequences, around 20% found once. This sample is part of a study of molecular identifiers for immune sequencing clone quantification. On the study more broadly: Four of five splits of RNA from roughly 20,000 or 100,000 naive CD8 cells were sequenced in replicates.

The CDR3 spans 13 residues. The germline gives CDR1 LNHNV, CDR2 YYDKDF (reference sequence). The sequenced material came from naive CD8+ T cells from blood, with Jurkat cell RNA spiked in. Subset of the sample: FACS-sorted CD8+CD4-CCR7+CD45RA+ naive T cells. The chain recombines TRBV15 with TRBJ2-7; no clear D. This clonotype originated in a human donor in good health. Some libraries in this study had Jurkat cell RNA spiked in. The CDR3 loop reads CATGSPHAYEQYF. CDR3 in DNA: TGTGCCACCGGCAGTCCGCATGCCTACGAGCAGTACTTC.